This T cell receptor beta chain was observed in a study of cytomegalovirus exposure and HLA in healthy donors. The study's findings and limits: Investigators reported 150 to 200 TCR beta chains as tied to cytomegalovirus. Earlier results showed most TCR beta V segments being productive about 87% or about 30% of the time. Later analysis demonstrated an association between a missense DCLRE1C variant and TCR beta V- and J-gene trimming.

There are 15 residues in the CDR3. With 3 bases removed from V and 3 bases from J, the gap between germline ends came to 14 bases. Germline assignment: CDR1 SGHVS and CDR2 FNYEAQ. With respect to this clone: Antigen: not known.

PCR involved 60 Vbeta and 13 Jbeta primers. The data were produced by immunoSEQ multiplex PCR, yet TCRdb's version contains in-frame clones alone and is incomplete. The data hold around 100,000 clones, with roughly 85% observed a single time. This clonotype originated in a man aged 25 to 40 in good health and CMV-seropositive. Sequenced input: PBMCs. The chain is built from TRBV7-6 and TRBJ1-1, with D possibly being TRBD1 (6 bases). The CDR3 reads CASSLGGGVDTEAFF. CDR3 DNA sequence: TGTGCCAGCAGCTTGGGGGGGGGCGTGGACACTGAAGCTTTCTTT.